This T cell receptor (beta chain) was found in a study of T-cell reconstitution after alpha-beta-depleted transplantation in children. Preparation of the TCRbeta library used unique molecular identifiers. TCRdb ran MiXCR on the PCR reads and lists one entry per CDR3 protein. The sample gives around 490,000 distinct CDR3 sequences, about 10% of which show up once; 12% to 15% is in the top ten. Comment on this clonotype: Its antigen is currently unknown.

Study-level points and caveats: Most T-cell counts and diversity one year after the transplant came from T cells that were newly produced.

CDR1 and CDR2 (germline): SGHTA, FQGNSA. This CDR3 has 15 residues. V was pared by 5 bases and J by 1 base, with 15 bases between. V gene TRBV7-2 combines with J gene TRBJ2-7; perhaps TRBD2 as D (6 bases). The sample in question was PBMCs, mostly from graft donor cells, obtained 180 days after TCRalphabeta/CD19-depleted stem cell transplant. This sequence was found in a female patient aged 2 to 10 who had a stem cell transplant for aplastic anemia, so the T cells may come from the graft donor. The CDR3 reads CASSQETSISYEQYF. CDR3 nucleotides: TGTGCCAGCAGCCAGGAGACTAGTATTTCCTACGAGCAGTACTTC. The variable domain in full, with the rest retrieved from reference TRBV7-2 and TRBJ2-7, is GAGVSQSPSNKVTEKGKDVELRCDPISGHTALYWYRQSLGQGLEFLIYFQGNSAPDKSGLPSDRFSAERTGGSVSTLTIQRTQQEDSAVYLCASSQETSISYEQYFGPGTRLTVT.